These 25 T cell receptor beta chains share one sample of origin, sequenced in a study of cytomegalovirus exposure and HLA in healthy donors. In the PCR, 60 Vbeta and 13 Jbeta primers were used. The method was immunoSEQ multiplex PCR; TCRdb's version includes in-frame clones alone and lacks a portion of them. This table holds 120,000 to 150,000 clones, approximately 73% found once. The material sequenced was PBMCs. The receptors derive from a woman aged 18-29 years in good health and CMV-seronegative.

The CDR3: CASSLGGTGHQETQYF. The CDR3 bases are TGCGCCAGCAGCTTGGGTGGGACAGGGCACCAAGAGACCCAGTACTTC. The genes are TRBV5-1 and TRBJ2-5, with 9 bases lining up with TRBD1. CDR1 is SGHRS and CDR2 is YFSETQ in the germline V gene. The CDR3 runs 16 residues. The ends lost 0 bases at V and 0 bases at J; junction bases unmatched: 3.

V is TRBV28 and J is TRBJ1-2; TRBD1 is a possible D gene (6 bases). The CDR3 has 12 residues. Per germline, CDR1 MDHEN and CDR2 SYDVKM. V lost 5 bases to trimming and J lost 8 bases, with 12 bases between them. CDR3 residues: CASSDRLGGYTF. The CDR3 coding sequence is TGTGCCAGCAGTGACAGGTTAGGCGGCTACACCTTC.

The chain recombines TRBV2 with TRBJ1-1; tentatively, D is TRBD1 (5 bases). From germline, CDR1 is SNHLY and CDR2 FYNNEI. The CDR3 loop spans 13 amino acids. V was clipped by 5 bases and J by 0 bases, with 7 bases between them. Here the CDR3 DNA reads TGTGCCAGCAGTCGACAGTTGAACACTGAAGCTTTCTTT. This gives the protein CASSRQLNTEAFF. Filled out from reference TRBV2 and TRBJ1-1, the complete variable domain reads EPEVTQTPSHQVTQMGQEVILRCVPISNHLYFYWYRQILGQKVEFLVSFYNNEISEKSEIFDDQFSVERPDGSNFTLKIRSTKLEDSAMYFCASSRQLNTEAFFGQGTRLTVV.

The V call is TRBV9, the J call TRBJ2-6; D is perhaps TRBD1 (5 bases). The CDR3 contains 17 residues. Looked up from germline, CDR1 is SGDLS and CDR2 is YYNGEE. The V and J ends lost 0 bases and 0 bases respectively, with 10 bases between them. As DNA, the CDR3 is TGTGCCAGCAGCGTAGCTTTTGACAGCTCTGGGGCCAACGTCCTGACTTTC. Translation: CASSVAFDSSGANVLTF. The full variable domain, with the rest looked up from reference TRBV9 and TRBJ2-6, is DSGVTQTPKHLITATGQRVTLRCSPRSGDLSVYWYQQSLDQGLQFLIQYYNGEERAKGNILERFSAQQFPDLHSELNLSSLELGDSALYFCASSVAFDSSGANVLTFGAGSRLTVL.

The chain joins TRBV7-6 to TRBJ2-5; no definite D call. CDR1 SGHVS and CDR2 FNYEAQ come from the germline V gene. The CDR3 has 12 amino acids. Trimming took 5 bases from V and 3 from J, leaving 7 bases between them. DNA of the CDR3: TGTGCCAGCAGCCCATTTGAAGAGACCCAGTACTTC. It encodes CASSPFEETQYF. The complete variable domain, with remaining parts taken from reference TRBV7-6 and TRBJ2-5, reads GAGVSQSPRYKVTKRGQDVALRCDPISGHVSLYWYRQALGQGPEFLTYFNYEAQQDKSGLPNDRFSAERPEGSISTLTIQRTEQRDSAMYRCASSPFEETQYFGPGTRLLVL.

In this sample, this clone turned up a few times. V usage is TRBV10-3 and J usage is TRBJ2-3; 7 bases align to TRBD1. The germline V gene encodes CDR1 ENHRY and CDR2 SYGVKD. J gave up 0 bases and V 7 bases, and 4 bases lay outside the gene matches. The CDR3 sequence is 14 residues long. CDR3 loop: CAITGTASTDTQYF. The DNA for the CDR3 is TGTGCCATCACCGGGACAGCTAGCACAGATACGCAGTATTTT.

In its sample, this clone was seen a few times. CDR3 region: CASSKRGKETQYF. The CDR3 bases are TGTGCCAGCAGCAAACGAGGGAAAGAGACCCAGTACTTC. J is TRBJ2-5 and V is TRBV21-1; the table gives TRBD2 as D, unverified against the DNA. TRBV21-1 constitutes a pseudogene. This CDR3 has 13 residues.

This rearrangement joins TRBV14 to TRBJ1-4; 8 bases line up with TRBD1. Losses at the gene ends were 2 bases for V and 8 bases for J; bases not matched to a gene: 7. Germline-derived CDR1 and CDR2 are SGHDN and FVKESK. The CDR3 runs to 15 residues. The CDR3 region has the DNA TGTGCCAGCAGCCAAACGGACAGGGAGGGCGAAAAACTGTTTTTT. As protein: CASSQTDREGEKLFF. Full variable domain (remainder filled in from reference TRBV14 and TRBJ1-4): EAGVTQFPSHSVIEKGQTVTLRCDPISGHDNLYWYRRVMGKEIKFLLHFVKESKQDESGMPNNRFLAERTGGTYSTLKVQPAELEDSGVYFCASSQTDREGEKLFFGSGTQLSVL.

The rearrangement joins TRBV6-4 to TRBJ2-1, with D perhaps matching TRBD1 (5 bases). Per germline, CDR1 MRHNA and CDR2 SNTAGT. This CDR3 spans 15 amino acids. V lost 4 bases to trimming and J lost 6 bases, with 16 bases between them. The CDR3 loop is CASSAQGDAANEQFF. CDR3 bases: TGTGCCAGCAGTGCCCAGGGCGACGCGGCCAATGAGCAGTTCTTC.

The chain has TRBV2 and TRBJ2-3; the match to TRBD2 covers 7 bases. The V segment lost 6 bases and the J segment 2 bases; nucleotides outside the gene matches: 11. Germline V lookup: CDR1 SNHLY, CDR2 FYNNEI. The CDR3 has 16 residues. DNA of the CDR3: TGTGCCAGCAGGCCCGCACTAGGGAGGGCCACAGATACGCAGTATTTT. It yields the protein CASRPALGRATDTQYF.

The rearrangement joins TRBV11-2 to TRBJ2-3; 8 positions agree with TRBD2. With V trimmed by 3 bases and J by 2 bases, 7 bases remained unmatched. Germline V gene data show CDR1 as SGHAT and CDR2 as FQNNGV. CDR3 length: 16 amino acids. The CDR3: CASSLRGVPLTDTQYF. CDR3 sequence (DNA): TGTGCCAGCAGCTTGCGGGGGGTGCCACTCACAGATACGCAGTATTTT.

The chain carries TRBV7-3 and TRBJ2-1, with D possibly matching TRBD2 (5 bases). The CDR3 totals 16 residues. Looked up from germline, CDR1 is SGHTA and CDR2 is FQGTGA. The V gene lost 1 base and the J gene lost 3 bases, with 13 bases spanning the gap. CDR3 nucleotide sequence: TGTGCCAGCAGCTTAAGGACGGGGATGAACTACAATGAGCAGTTCTTC. Translating it yields CASSLRTGMNYNEQFF.

J is TRBJ2-7 and V is TRBV14; 8 bases line up with TRBD1. Unmatched junction bases numbered 10, after V lost 4 bases and J lost 2 bases. The CDR3 sequence is 16 residues long. CDR1 and CDR2 (germline): SGHDN, FVKESK. The CDR3 protein is CASSPWAGQGTYEQYF. In DNA, the CDR3 is TGTGCCAGCAGCCCCTGGGCCGGACAGGGAACCTACGAGCAGTACTTC.

The chain employs TRBV7-9 and TRBJ1-4; D might be TRBD1 (5 bases). CDR3 length: 17 residues. Per the germline V gene, CDR1 is SEHNR and CDR2 is FQNEAQ (reference sequence). V was pared by 6 bases and J by 0 bases, with 17 bases between. DNA of the CDR3: TGTGCCAGCAGTCTTCAGGGCGGTATTGCAACTAATGAAAAACTGTTTTTT. This translates into CASSLQGGIATNEKLFF.

The chain has TRBV6-4 and TRBJ1-6; TRBD1 matches 9 bases. The CDR3 runs to 14 residues. Germline lookup yields CDR1 MRHNA and CDR2 SNTAGT. The J segment lost 10 bases and the V segment lost 8 bases, leaving 9 bases of the junction unmatched. This chain's CDR3 is CASSTGTGRSPLHF. CDR3 DNA sequence: TGTGCCAGCTCGACCGGGACAGGGCGGTCACCCCTCCACTTT.

This sequence joins TRBV20-1 and TRBJ2-3; D remains unclear. Trimming took 4 bases from V and 4 from J, leaving 3 bases between them. In germline, CDR1 is DFQATT, CDR2 SNEGSKA (reference sequence). The CDR3 has 10 residues. CDR3 in DNA: TGCAGTGCTATCGCAGATACGCAGTATTTT. The encoded protein is CSAIADTQYF.

The rearrangement links TRBV4-3 to TRBJ1-6, with D possibly TRBD1 on 6 matching bases. The length of the CDR3 is 14 residues. Trimming took 1 base from V and 6 from J, leaving 7 bases between them. Germline V gene lookup returns CDR1 LGHNA and CDR2 YSLEER. The CDR3 is CASSQVGGNSPLHF. The CDR3 nucleotides are TGCGCCAGCAGCCAAGTAGGGGGTAATTCACCCCTCCACTTT.

The rearrangement links TRBV19 to TRBJ2-3; tentative D call: TRBD2 (6 bases). This CDR3 comprises 18 residues. Germline values: CDR1 LNHDA, CDR2 SQIVND (reference sequence). Trimming cost V 0 bases and J 3 bases, with 19 bases left between them. CDR3 residues: CASSIDGDLGLWTDTQYF. The CDR3 DNA reads TGTGCCAGTAGTATAGATGGGGACTTGGGGCTGTGGACAGATACGCAGTATTTT. Supplemented by reference TRBV19 and TRBJ2-3, the full variable domain reads DGGITQSPKYLFRKEGQNVTLSCEQNLNHDAMYWYRQDPGQGLRLIYYSQIVNDFQKGDIAEGYSVSREKKESFPLTVTSAQKNPTAFYLCASSIDGDLGLWTDTQYFGPGTRLTVL.

The rearrangement uses TRBV10-3 and TRBJ2-3; D is perhaps TRBD2 (7 bases). Trimming stripped 4 bases from V and 0 bases from J, with 17 bases between. This CDR3 region has 17 residues. Germline V lookup: CDR1 ENHRY, CDR2 SYGVKD. The CDR3 is CAISVGGGPSSTDTQYF. The CDR3 DNA reads as TGTGCCATCAGTGTGGGCGGGGGCCCCTCTAGCACAGATACGCAGTATTTT.

The table lists this clone with a few counts. The CDR3 DNA sequence: TGTGCCAGCAGCCTCGGCCGGGGAAGGTCCACAGATACGCAGTATTTT. It specifies CASSLGRGRSTDTQYF. The chain recombines TRBV7-6 with TRBJ2-3, with a tentative D call TRBD2 (5 bases). The V end lost 5 bases, the J end lost 2 bases, and 17 bases lay between the germline ends. Germline V gene sequence: CDR1 SGHVS, CDR2 FNYEAQ. This CDR3 has 16 residues.

The chain couples TRBV23-1 to TRBJ1-1; D call uncertain. TRBV23-1 is marked as an open reading frame, function uncertain. The CDR3 is made up of 15 amino acids. Between the trimmed V and J ends, which lost 7 bases and 4 bases, there was a span of 19 bases. This CDR3 reads CASIITAELFTEAFF. As DNA, the CDR3 is TGCGCCAGCATTATAACAGCCGAACTGTTCACTGAAGCTTTCTTT.

This chain joins TRBV7-8 and TRBJ2-7, with TRBD1 identical over 10 bases. Germline CDR1 is SGHVS and CDR2 is FQNEAQ. The CDR3 loop spans 17 amino acids. V was pared by 5 bases and J by 0 bases, with 10 bases of the junction left unmatched. CDR3 residues: CASSPNPGQGDSYEQYF. The CDR3 bases are TGTGCCAGCAGCCCCAACCCAGGACAGGGGGACTCCTACGAGCAGTACTTC.

This chain connects TRBV10-2 to TRBJ1-2; weak D call: TRBD1 (6 bases). The CDR3 runs to 13 residues. CDR1 is WSHSY and CDR2 is SAAADI in the germline V gene. Trimming took off 6 bases at V and 10 bases at J, with 18 bases between the two ends. CDR3 amino acids: CASSETQGSVYTF. DNA of the CDR3: TGCGCCAGCAGCGAAACACAGGGCTCCGTCTACACCTTC.

V usage is TRBV7-2 and J usage is TRBJ1-1; D not resolved. The CDR3 totals 13 residues. V lost 1 base to trimming and J lost 8 bases, with 11 bases between them. Germline V CDR1 and CDR2: SGHTA, FQGNSA. CDR3 protein: CASSLVRGREAFF. The CDR3 DNA is TGTGCCAGCAGCTTAGTGCGCGGAAGAGAAGCTTTCTTT.

This clone has just one count. This sequence joins TRBV20-1 and TRBJ1-2; TRBD1 agrees at 9 bases. J was trimmed by 6 bases and V by 6 bases; bases with no gene match: 2. Germline CDR1 reads DFQATT; CDR2 reads SNEGSKA (reference sequence). The CDR3 is 11 amino acids. The CDR3 loop reads CSARTGDGYTF. The CDR3, as DNA: TGCAGTGCAAGGACAGGGGATGGCTACACCTTC.